Shown below are 30 T cell receptor beta chains from a single sample sequenced in a study of identical twins. MiXCR, run by TCRdb on the 5' RACE reads, gives a single entry per CDR3 protein. This table holds about 570,000 distinct CDR3 sequences, just under 10% found once. These same data were also listed under a study on yellow fever vaccine responses in identical twins.

The sequenced sample was PBMCs. These receptors were collected from a woman younger than 30 in good health.

The V call is TRBV6-1, the J call TRBJ2-3; D might be TRBD1 or TRBD2, each matching 5 bases. V was pared by 9 bases and J by 0 bases, with 13 bases between. The germline V gene has CDR1 MNHNS and CDR2 SASEGT. CDR3 length: 14 amino acids. The CDR3, as DNA: TGTGCCAGTGGGGCGGGTGCTAGCACAGATACGCAGTATTTT. Residues: CASGAGASTDTQYF.

This clonotype was observed at least ten times. V gene TRBV20-1 combines with J gene TRBJ2-3; D is perhaps TRBD1 (5 bases). Per germline, CDR1 DFQATT and CDR2 SNEGSKA (reference sequence). Trimming stripped 1 base from V and 3 bases from J, with 17 bases between. The CDR3 has 16 amino acids. CDR3 in amino acids: CSARVWGRAFTDTQYF. The CDR3 nucleotides read TGCAGTGCTAGAGTCTGGGGCAGGGCTTTTACAGATACGCAGTATTTT.

This chain joins TRBV25-1 and TRBJ1-1; D gene unclear. Per the germline V gene, CDR1 is MGHDK and CDR2 is SYGVNS. V was pared by 7 bases and J by 7 bases, with 10 bases between. CDR3 length equals 11 residues. This CDR3 is CASTGRIEAFF. CDR3 nucleotide sequence: TGTGCCAGCACCGGGCGGATTGAAGCTTTCTTT.

This clonotype was recorded a few times. The rearrangement joins TRBV27 to TRBJ2-5; 9 bases line up with TRBD2. CDR3 length: 13 residues. V shed 9 bases and J 5 bases; nucleotides not matched to a gene: 7. Germline-derived CDR1 and CDR2 are MNHEY and SMNVEV (reference sequence). The CDR3 nucleotides are TGTGCCAGTTATAGCGGGAGAGGGGAGACCCAGTACTTC. It yields the protein CASYSGRGETQYF.

This clonotype was observed at least ten times. The rearrangement uses TRBV27 and TRBJ2-7; tentatively, D is TRBD1 (6 bases). This CDR3 comprises 16 residues. Trimming left V 6 bases short and J 3 bases short, with 21 bases between. In germline, CDR1 is MNHEY, CDR2 SMNVEV (reference sequence). Here the CDR3 DNA reads TGTGCCAGCAGCCCCTGGGCTGGGACACCATTCTACGAGCAGTACTTC. This encodes CASSPWAGTPFYEQYF.

This clonotype was seen only a few times. The V and J genes are TRBV7-8 and TRBJ2-5; 10 positions agree with TRBD1. Germline V CDR1 and CDR2: SGHVS, FQNEAQ. Trimming at V came to 5 bases and at J to 2 bases, leaving 5 bases not matched to a gene. CDR3 size: 15 residues. The CDR3 loop is CASSLDRGKQETQYF. The CDR3 DNA sequence: TGTGCCAGCAGCCTGGACAGGGGGAAGCAAGAGACCCAGTACTTC.

The V call is TRBV27, the J call TRBJ2-3; D is perhaps TRBD1 (6 bases). Germline values: CDR1 MNHEY, CDR2 SMNVEV (reference sequence). This CDR3 has 16 residues. Trimming removed 5 bases from V and 0 bases from J, with 15 bases in between. The CDR3 nucleotides read TGTGCCAGCAGTCCTGGGACATCTAGGAGCACAGATACGCAGTATTTT. It encodes CASSPGTSRSTDTQYF.

This clonotype occurred a few times. A junction boundary mismatches the germline segment, possibly from a read error. In DNA, the CDR3 is TGTGCTAGCAGCTTAGGACAGGGGGCGTCGGCAGATACGCAGTATTTT. Translating it yields CASSLGQGASADTQYF. The chain carries TRBV7-7 and TRBJ2-3, with TRBD1 matching over 11 bases. Germline V gives CDR1 SSHAT, CDR2 FNYEAQ (reference sequence). This CDR3 region has 16 residues.

This clonotype was observed a handful of times. The V call is TRBV29-1, the J call TRBJ2-1, with TRBD2 matching over 7 bases. The V gene end was trimmed by 7 bases and the J gene end by 0 bases; junction bases not matched to a gene: 9. Germline CDR1 is SQVTM and CDR2 is ANQGSEA. The CDR3 totals 15 residues. CDR3: CSAEGGEGSYNEQFF. The CDR3, as DNA: TGCAGCGCCGAGGGAGGGGAAGGCTCCTACAATGAGCAGTTCTTC.

This clonotype was observed a few times. The chain has TRBV23-1 and TRBJ2-5; D tentatively reads TRBD1 or TRBD2 (5 bases each). TRBV23-1 is assigned to the ORF class and has an uncertain function. This CDR3 has 16 residues. The germline V and J ends were trimmed by 4 bases and 0 bases, with 15 bases remaining between them. The CDR3 bases are TGCGCCAGCAGTCGACTAAACAGGAGAAACCAAGAGACCCAGTACTTC. It codes for CASSRLNRRNQETQYF.

The V gene is TRBV19, the J gene TRBJ1-2, with TRBD1 as a possible D gene (5 bases). CDR3 length: 13 amino acids. With 5 bases removed from V and 8 bases from J, the gap between germline ends came to 15 bases. Germline values: CDR1 LNHDA, CDR2 SQIVND (reference sequence). The chain's CDR3 is CASSEDPGVGYTF. The CDR3 DNA sequence: TGTGCCAGTAGTGAAGATCCGGGGGTCGGCTACACCTTC.

The chain couples TRBV10-3 to TRBJ2-3, with D perhaps assigned TRBD1 or TRBD2 (5 bases each). Trimming left V 7 bases short and J 0 bases short, with 14 bases between. The CDR3 loop spans 15 amino acids. The germline CDR1 and CDR2 sequences are ENHRY and SYGVKD. The CDR3 is CAIKGRAESTDTQYF. The DNA for the CDR3 is TGTGCCATCAAGGGGAGAGCGGAGAGCACAGATACGCAGTATTTT.

There are many counts of this clonotype. The chain has TRBV12-3 or TRBV12-4 and TRBJ2-1, with 7 nucleotides matching TRBD2. This CDR3 is built from 15 residues. V lost 1 base and J lost 1; bases outside the gene matches: 1. The CDR3 sequence: CASSLGEGSYNEQFF. The CDR3 nucleotides read TGTGCCAGCAGTTTAGGGGAGGGGTCCTACAATGAGCAGTTCTTC.

V is TRBV15 and J is TRBJ2-3; tentatively, D is TRBD1 or TRBD2 (5 bases each). Looked up from germline, CDR1 is LNHNV and CDR2 is YYDKDF (reference sequence). V gave up 1 base and J gave up 3 bases, with 17 bases separating them. The CDR3 covers 17 residues. CDR3 in amino acids: CATSRGKDWGPTDTQYF. CDR3 nucleotides: TGTGCCACCAGCAGAGGGAAGGATTGGGGACCTACAGATACGCAGTATTTT.

V usage is TRBV7-2 and J usage is TRBJ2-5; TRBD2 aligns across 10 bases. After removal of 7 bases from V and 3 bases from J, the junction contained 8 bases not matched to a gene. Germline CDR1 SGHTA, CDR2 FQGNSA. This CDR3 has 15 amino acids. DNA for the CDR3: TGTGCCAGCACTTCTAGCGGGAGCGTAAAAGAGACCCAGTACTTC. The encoded protein is CASTSSGSVKETQYF.

This clonotype was detected only a few times. This sequence joins TRBV29-1 and TRBJ1-1; TRBD1 agrees at 10 bases. The CDR3 spans 15 residues. Germline CDR1 SQVTM, CDR2 ANQGSEA. V dropped 2 bases and J dropped 0; count of bases not matched to a gene: 3. CDR3 residues: CSVERGTGVNTEAFF. The CDR3 nucleotides are TGCAGCGTTGAACGGGGGACAGGGGTGAACACTGAAGCTTTCTTT.

V gene TRBV4-1 combines with J gene TRBJ2-2; no clear D gene. CDR3 length: 13 residues. In germline, CDR1 is MGHRA, CDR2 YSYEKL. V lost 0 bases and J lost 8, with 7 bases in between. Written as DNA, the CDR3 is TGCGCCAGCAGCCAAGATTACGGTGGGGAGCTGTTTTTT. Translation: CASSQDYGGELFF.

This clonotype was picked up a small number of times. The chain joins TRBV18 to TRBJ2-7; 10 bases agree with TRBD2. The CDR3 has 18 residues. Trimming at V came to 2 bases and at J to 3 bases, leaving 13 bases not matched to a gene. The germline V gene has CDR1 KGHSH and CDR2 LQKENI. DNA of the CDR3: TGTGCCAGCTCACCATTTGGAGTAGGGTCTAGCGGGAGCTACGAGCAGTACTTC. Amino acid sequence: CASSPFGVGSSGSYEQYF. The full variable domain, completed using reference TRBV18 and TRBJ2-7, is NAGVMQNPRHLVRRRGQEARLRCSPMKGHSHVYWYRQLPEEGLKFMVYLQKENIIDESGMPKERFSAEFPKEGPSILRIQQVVRGDSAAYFCASSPFGVGSSGSYEQYFGPGTRLTVT.

There are many counts of this clonotype. The chain carries TRBV6-2 or TRBV6-3 and TRBJ1-1; unclear D gene. In germline, CDR1 is MNHEY, CDR2 SVGEGT. Between the trimmed V and J ends, which lost 5 bases and 0 bases, there was a span of 7 bases. This CDR3 contains 13 residues. CDR3 DNA: TGTGCCAGCAGTACCAACATGAACACTGAAGCTTTCTTT. This encodes CASSTNMNTEAFF.

V is TRBV7-2 and J is TRBJ2-7; D not resolved. The CDR3 covers 14 residues. Germline V gene data show CDR1 as SGHTA and CDR2 as FQGNSA. V was cut by 5 bases and J by 5 bases, with 16 bases left in between. CDR3 protein: CASSPAGRGHEQYF. CDR3 coding DNA: TGTGCCAGCAGCCCGGCCGGGCGCGGCCACGAGCAGTACTTC.

The chain is built from TRBV7-2 and TRBJ2-6; TRBD2 matches 8 bases. The CDR3 extends over 17 amino acids. The ends lost 3 bases at V and 4 bases at J; junction bases unmatched: 8. Germline V CDR1 and CDR2: SGHTA, FQGNSA. The CDR3 nucleotides read TGTGCCAGCAGCTTTAGCGGGAAACGAGGAGGGGCCAACGTCCTGACTTTC. It translates to CASSFSGKRGGANVLTF.

A few counts support this clonotype. This chain joins TRBV30 and TRBJ2-1; D possibly corresponds to TRBD2 (5 bases). Germline CDR1 GTSNPN, CDR2 SVGIG (reference sequence). The V end lost 4 bases, the J end lost 10 bases, and 14 bases lay between the germline ends. This CDR3 is 12 amino acids long. As DNA, the CDR3 is TGTGCCTGGAATAGCGCGCCAAGCGAGCAGTTCTTC. Translation: CAWNSAPSEQFF.

This clonotype was found a few times. The chain employs TRBV14 and TRBJ1-6; D is ambiguous. The CDR3 consists of 14 residues. The germline V gene has CDR1 SGHDN and CDR2 FVKESK. V lost 1 base to trimming and J lost 10 bases, with 11 bases between them. The CDR3 reads CASSQAWTGSPLHF. As DNA, the CDR3 is TGTGCCAGCAGCCAAGCATGGACGGGGTCACCCCTCCACTTT.

V is TRBV11-3 and J is TRBJ2-2; TRBD2 might be the D (5 bases). Germline V gene data show CDR1 as SGHNT and CDR2 as YENEEA. The V gene lost 1 base and the J gene lost 4 bases, with 16 bases spanning the gap. CDR3 length equals 17 residues. The CDR3 reads CASSLGPRGLGTGELFF. The DNA for the CDR3 is TGTGCCAGCAGCTTAGGCCCCCGAGGGCTAGGCACCGGGGAGCTGTTTTTT.

In its sample, this clonotype was seen a few times. The genes are TRBV10-3 and TRBJ2-3; D is perhaps TRBD2 (6 bases). V lost 3 bases and J lost 2, with 12 bases in between. The CDR3 has 15 amino acids. Germline loops: CDR1 ENHRY, CDR2 SYGVKD. The CDR3 loop is CAISEPGLSTDTQYF. CDR3 nucleotides: TGTGCCATCAGTGAACCGGGACTTTCCACAGATACGCAGTATTTT.

V is TRBV6-2 or TRBV6-3 and J is TRBJ2-2; 11 positions match TRBD2. The CDR3 loop spans 16 amino acids. From germline, CDR1 is MNHEY and CDR2 SVGEGT. With V trimmed by 4 bases and J by 4 bases, 5 bases remained unmatched. The CDR3 bases are TGTGCCAGCAGTTTATTAGCGGGAGGGTCCACCGGGGAGCTGTTTTTT. Protein: CASSLLAGGSTGELFF.

The chain links TRBV4-3 to TRBJ2-1; D may match TRBD1 or TRBD2 (6 bases each). Germline loops: CDR1 LGHNA, CDR2 YSLEER. The V end was cut by 0 bases, the J end by 2 bases, with 14 bases between. The CDR3 runs 17 residues. CDR3 sequence reads: CASSQDSGGPTYNEQFF. CDR3 bases: TGCGCCAGCAGCCAAGATAGTGGGGGGCCCACCTACAATGAGCAGTTCTTC.

This clonotype came up a few times. This chain joins TRBV27 and TRBJ2-7; D is undetermined. CDR3 size: 13 residues. Between the trimmed V and J ends, which lost 5 bases and 0 bases, there was a span of 8 bases. Germline CDR1 reads MNHEY; CDR2 reads SMNVEV (reference sequence). DNA of the CDR3: TGTGCCAGCAGTATCCGGTACTCCTACGAGCAGTACTTC. Translated: CASSIRYSYEQYF.

This clonotype appeared many times. This rearrangement joins TRBV21-1 to TRBJ2-7; the D segment call TRBD1 is taken from the table without a DNA check. TRBV21-1 is designated a pseudogene. The CDR3 contains 15 residues. CDR3: CASRPGAAGINEQYF. CDR3 DNA sequence: TGTGCCAGCAGACCAGGGGCCGCGGGGATAAACGAGCAGTACTTC.

The rearrangement uses TRBV5-1 and TRBJ2-2; possibly TRBD1 for D (6 bases). V was pared by 8 bases and J by 4 bases, with 15 bases between. The CDR3 extends over 14 amino acids. Germline values: CDR1 SGHRS, CDR2 YFSETQ. The CDR3 reads CASQTGTLTGELFF. The CDR3, as DNA: TGCGCCAGTCAGACCGGGACACTCACCGGGGAGCTGTTTTTT.